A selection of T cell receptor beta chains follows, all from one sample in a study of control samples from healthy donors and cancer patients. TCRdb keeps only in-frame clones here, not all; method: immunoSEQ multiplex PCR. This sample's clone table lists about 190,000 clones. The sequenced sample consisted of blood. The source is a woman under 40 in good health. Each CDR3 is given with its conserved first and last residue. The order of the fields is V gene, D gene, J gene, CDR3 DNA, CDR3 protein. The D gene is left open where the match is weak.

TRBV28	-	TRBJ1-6	TGTGCCAGCAGTTTATGGGCTGGGAGTTCACCCCTCCACTTT	CASSLWAGSSPLHF
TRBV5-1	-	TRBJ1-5	TGCGCCAGCAGGGCCGGACGAGGAGGTCAGCCCCAGCATTTT	CASRAGRGGQPQHF
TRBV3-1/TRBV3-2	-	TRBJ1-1	TGTGCCAGCAGCCAAGAGTTTGAATGGGCAGGAGCTTTCTTT	CASSQEFEWAGAFF
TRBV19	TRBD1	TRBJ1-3	TGTGCCAGTAGACCCGGGACAGGGGGCCGTGGAAACACCATATATTTT	CASRPGTGGRGNTIYF
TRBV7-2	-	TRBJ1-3	TGTGCCAGCAGCTTAGCGGGGGACTCTCGAAACACCATATATTTT	CASSLAGDSRNTIYF
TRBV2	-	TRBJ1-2	TGTGCCAGCAGACCCGGGCCGGCGCAAGGCTACACCTTC	CASRPGPAQGYTF
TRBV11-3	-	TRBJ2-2	TGTGCCAGCAGCCCTACGGGGGACACCGGGGAGCTGTTTTTT	CASSPTGDTGELFF
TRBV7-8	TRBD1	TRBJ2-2	TGTGCCAGCAGGTCATACAGGGGGCGACGGGACGGGGAGCTGTTTTTT	CASRSYRGRRDGELFF
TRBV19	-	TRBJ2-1	TGTGCCAGTAGTATCTCCCCGAATGAGCAGTTCTTC	CASSISPNEQFF
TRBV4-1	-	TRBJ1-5	TGCGCCAGCAGCCAAGGAGGGGGACAACTGGGGGATCAGCCCCAGCATTTT	CASSQGGGQLGDQPQHF
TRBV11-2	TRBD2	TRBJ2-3	TGTGCCAGCAGCTACCCCCCGGGGGGGCGAACAGATACGCAGTATTTT	CASSYPPGGRTDTQYF
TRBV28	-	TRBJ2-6	TGTGCCAGCAAAAGGTTGAGCTCTGGGGCCAACGTCCTGACTTTC	CASKRLSSGANVLTF
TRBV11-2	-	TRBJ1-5	TGTGCCAGCAGTCCGTCGGGGACTTTGAATCAGCCCCAGCATTTT	CASSPSGTLNQPQHF
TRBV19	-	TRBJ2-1	TGTGCCAGTAGTCTGAGCGGGTGGACCCGGTTTGAGCAGTTCTTC	CASSLSGWTRFEQFF
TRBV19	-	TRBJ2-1	TGTGCCAGTAGTACCGACAATGAGCAGTTCTTC	CASSTDNEQFF
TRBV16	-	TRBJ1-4	TGTGCCAGCAGCCGGTGGACTACACTGGAAAAACTGTTTTTT	CASSRWTTLEKLFF
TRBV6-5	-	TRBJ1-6	TGTGCCAGCAGCGTACAGGGAGAGCGTTCACCCCTCCACTTT	CASSVQGERSPLHF
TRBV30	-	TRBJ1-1	TGTGCCTGGAACCACAGAACGAACACTGAAGCTTTCTTT	CAWNHRTNTEAFF
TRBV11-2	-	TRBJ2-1	TGTGCCAGCAGCTTCGGAGGCTACAATGAGCAGTTCTTC	CASSFGGYNEQFF
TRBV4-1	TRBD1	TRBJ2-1	TGCGCCAGCAGGCAAACAGGGGCCAATGAGCAGTTCTTC	CASRQTGANEQFF
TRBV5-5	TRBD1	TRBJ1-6	TGTGCCAGCAGCCCGGACAGGGGCATTTCACCCCTCCACTTT	CASSPDRGISPLHF
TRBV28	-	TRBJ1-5	TGTGCCAGCAGTTTATGGGCAGGGTTGACTCAGCCCCAGCATTTT	CASSLWAGLTQPQHF
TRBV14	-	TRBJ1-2	TGTGCCAGCAGCCAAATCGGCCAGGAGGACTATGGCTACACCTTC	CASSQIGQEDYGYTF
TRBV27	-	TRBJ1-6	TGTGCCAGCAGCGAGGGGGGGGAAGGCTCACCCCTCCACTTT	CASSEGGEGSPLHF
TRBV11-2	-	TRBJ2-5	TGTGCCAGCAGCTTATCGACGACTCAAGAGACCCAGTACTTC	CASSLSTTQETQYF
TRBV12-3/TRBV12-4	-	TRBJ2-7	TGTGCCAGCAGTTGGGGGCTTTCCTACGAGCAGTACTTC	CASSWGLSYEQYF
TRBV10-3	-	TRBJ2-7	TGTGCCATCAGTGAAGGGCTGGCCGGAGCCTCCTACGAGCAGTACTTC	CAISEGLAGASYEQYF
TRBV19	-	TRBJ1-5	TGTGCCAGTAGTATTGGCTCAGGTTATCAGCCCCAGCATTTT	CASSIGSGYQPQHF
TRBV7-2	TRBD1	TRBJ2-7	TGTGCCAGCAGCACCGACAGGGGCTCCTACGAGCAGTACTTC	CASSTDRGSYEQYF
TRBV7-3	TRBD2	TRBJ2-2	TGTGCCAGCAGCAGGAGCGGGGGGCCCGGGGAGCTGTTTTTT	CASSRSGGPGELFF
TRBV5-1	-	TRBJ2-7	TGCGCCAGCAGCATTGGTCTCAGCGCCTCCTACGAGCAGTACTTC	CASSIGLSASYEQYF
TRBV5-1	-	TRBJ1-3	TGCGCCAGCAGCTTGGACACACTCGGAAACACCATATATTTT	CASSLDTLGNTIYF